These T cell receptor beta chains were read from a single sample in a study of blood T cell repertoires in COVID-19. The table came from immunoSEQ multiplex PCR; TCRdb's copy has only in-frame clones and leaves some out. The sample contains 200,000 to 250,000 clones, about 86% of which appear only once. The sequencing sample was made of peripheral blood. The receptors stem from a man between 18 and 35 years old with active or convalescent COVID-19. CDR3s include the opening cysteine and the closing phenylalanine or tryptophan. A D gene is named only where the DNA matches it firmly. The size entry is marked missing in some rows and otherwise reads once, few, many or a size class.

size: .; J: TRBJ2-3; D: TRBD2; V: TRBV9; DNA: TGTGCCAGCAGCGTAGATGGGACTAGGGTGGATACGCAGTATTTT; CDR3: CASSVDGTRVDTQYF
size: .; J: TRBJ1-1; D: .; V: TRBV19; DNA: TGTGCCACGCGTTGGAGAGGTGAGTTCACTGAAGCTTTCTTT; CDR3: CATRWRGEFTEAFF
size: .; J: TRBJ1-1; D: TRBD1; V: TRBV7-2; DNA: TGTGCCAGCAGCTTACTTGGGACAGGGAATACTGAAGCTTTCTTT; CDR3: CASSLLGTGNTEAFF
size: .; J: TRBJ1-3; D: .; V: TRBV5-4; DNA: TGTGCCAGCAGCTTGGATCCCGGGGTTGGAAACACCATATATTTT; CDR3: CASSLDPGVGNTIYF
size: .; J: TRBJ2-3; D: .; V: TRBV28; DNA: TGTGCCAGCAGTTGGAACACGGCGACAAGCCCAGATACGCAGTATTTT; CDR3: CASSWNTATSPDTQYF
size: .; J: TRBJ1-2; D: .; V: TRBV20-1; DNA: TGCAGTGCCAGGGGTAGCTACACCTTC; CDR3: CSARGSYTF
size: .; J: TRBJ1-2; D: .; V: TRBV9; DNA: TGTGCCAGCAGCGTAGGGGCAGGGGATGGCTACACCTTC; CDR3: CASSVGAGDGYTF
size: .; J: TRBJ1-3; D: .; V: TRBV7-8; DNA: TGTGCCAGCAGCTTAGATTCCCGGCGGAGCTCTGGAAACACCATATATTTT; CDR3: CASSLDSRRSSGNTIYF
size: .; J: TRBJ2-2; D: TRBD1; V: TRBV4-1; DNA: TGCGCCAGCAGCCAAAATACAGGGGAAGTGGAGCTGTTTTTT; CDR3: CASSQNTGEVELFF
size: .; J: TRBJ2-2; D: TRBD2; V: TRBV30; DNA: TGTGCCGGGACTAGCGTAACCGGGGAGCTGTTTTTT; CDR3: CAGTSVTGELFF
size: .; J: TRBJ1-1; D: .; V: TRBV28; DNA: TGTGCCAGCAAGAGGGGACTGGGGTTGAACACTGAAGCTTTCTTT; CDR3: CASKRGLGLNTEAFF
size: .; J: TRBJ2-1; D: .; V: TRBV28; DNA: TGTGCCAGCAGTTATCTATATGAGCAGTTCTTC; CDR3: CASSYLYEQFF
size: .; J: TRBJ1-4; D: TRBD1; V: TRBV10-3; DNA: TGTGCCATCAGCGAGAGGACAGGAACAAATGAAAAACTGTTTTTT; CDR3: CAISERTGTNEKLFF
size: .; J: TRBJ2-7; D: TRBD2; V: TRBV7-2; DNA: TGTGCCAGCAGCTCCGGGACTACTCGCCGGGAGCAGTACTTC; CDR3: CASSSGTTRREQYF
size: .; J: TRBJ2-7; D: .; V: TRBV28; DNA: TGTGCCAGCAGTTTCCCCACAGGTGACTACGAGCAGTACTTC; CDR3: CASSFPTGDYEQYF
size: once; J: TRBJ2-3; D: .; V: TRBV3-1/TRBV3-2; DNA: TGTGCCAGCACCCCAAGGGGAACAGTTAGGCCAGATACGCAGTATTTT; CDR3: CASTPRGTVRPDTQYF
size: .; J: TRBJ1-2; D: TRBD1; V: TRBV6-5; DNA: TGTGCCAGCAGTTACTCGATAAGGACAGGGTTCTATGGCTACACCTTC; CDR3: CASSYSIRTGFYGYTF
size: once; J: TRBJ2-1; D: TRBD2; V: TRBV13; DNA: TGTGCCAGCAGCTCGGGACTAGAGGAGTGGGATGAGCAGTTCTTC; CDR3: CASSSGLEEWDEQFF
size: .; J: TRBJ2-2; D: .; V: TRBV30; DNA: TGTGCCTGGAGGCCTGTAGGGGGCACCGGGGAGCTGTTTTTT; CDR3: CAWRPVGGTGELFF
size: many; J: TRBJ1-2; D: TRBD1; V: TRBV19; DNA: TGTGCCAGCTGGGACAGCAATAACTATGGCTACACCTTC; CDR3: CASWDSNNYGYTF
size: .; J: TRBJ1-5; D: TRBD1; V: TRBV4-2; DNA: TGTGCCAGCAGCCACGACAGGGATACCTACAATCAGCCCCAGCATTTT; CDR3: CASSHDRDTYNQPQHF
size: .; J: TRBJ1-2; D: .; V: TRBV28; DNA: TGTGCCAGCAGTTTAGGACAGTTTTATGTGGGTGGCTACACCTTC; CDR3: CASSLGQFYVGGYTF
size: .; J: TRBJ1-5; D: TRBD1; V: TRBV28; DNA: TGTGCCAGCAGTGCCCTAGGACAGGGGTCTAGCAATCAGCCCCAGCATTTT; CDR3: CASSALGQGSSNQPQHF
size: once; J: TRBJ2-5; D: TRBD1; V: TRBV5-1; DNA: TGCGCCAGCAGCGTAAATGGACAGGCGAAGGAGACCCAGTACTTC; CDR3: CASSVNGQAKETQYF
size: .; J: TRBJ2-1; D: .; V: TRBV6-5; DNA: TGTGCCAGCAACCCCGGGATGAGCGAGAACAATGAGCAGTTCTTC; CDR3: CASNPGMSENNEQFF
size: .; J: TRBJ2-1; D: TRBD2; V: TRBV7-8; DNA: TGTGCCAGCAGCTTGGGCGGGAGGGCCCCCTACAATGAGCAGTTCTTC; CDR3: CASSLGGRAPYNEQFF
size: .; J: TRBJ1-3; D: .; V: TRBV28; DNA: TGTGCCAGCAGTTTCACTGGAAACACCATATATTTT; CDR3: CASSFTGNTIYF
size: .; J: TRBJ1-2; D: .; V: TRBV1; DNA: TGCACCAGCAGCCAAGCGGTAAAGGCCTACTGGGCCTATGGCTACACCTTC; CDR3: CTSSQAVKAYWAYGYTF
size: few; J: TRBJ2-7; D: .; V: TRBV12-5; DNA: TGTGCTAGTGGTATTGACAGCGACTCCTACGAGCAGTACTTC; CDR3: CASGIDSDSYEQYF
size: few; J: TRBJ1-6; D: TRBD1; V: TRBV5-1; DNA: TGCGCCAGCAGCTTGGGACAGGGTTCACCCCTCCACTTT; CDR3: CASSLGQGSPLHF
size: .; J: TRBJ2-1; D: .; V: TRBV5-6; DNA: TGTGCCAGCAGCTGGGGGGTAGTCCCGGACAATGAGCAGTTCTTC; CDR3: CASSWGVVPDNEQFF
size: .; J: TRBJ1-5; D: TRBD1; V: TRBV19; DNA: TGTGCCAGTAGTCAGGGACAGAATAGCAATCAGCCCCAGCATTTT; CDR3: CASSQGQNSNQPQHF
size: .; J: TRBJ2-7; D: TRBD1; V: TRBV28; DNA: TGTGCCAGCAGCGGTAACAGGGGAAACGACGAGCAGTACTTC; CDR3: CASSGNRGNDEQYF
size: few; J: TRBJ2-7; D: .; V: TRBV10-1; DNA: TGCGCCAGCAGTGAGGGCGGGGGCGGAACCTACGAGCAGTACTTC; CDR3: CASSEGGGGTYEQYF
size: .; J: TRBJ2-3; D: TRBD1; V: TRBV15; DNA: TGTGCCACCAGCAGAGGTCGACAGGGTACAGATACGCAGTATTTT; CDR3: CATSRGRQGTDTQYF
size: .; J: TRBJ2-7; D: TRBD1; V: TRBV16; DNA: TGTGCCAGCAGCCTCAACTCGGGACAGGGCGGCGAGCAGTACTTC; CDR3: CASSLNSGQGGEQYF
size: .; J: TRBJ1-2; D: .; V: TRBV14; DNA: TGTGCCAGCAGCCAAGATCTGCGGACACCCCTTGGTGGCTACACCTTC; CDR3: CASSQDLRTPLGGYTF
size: .; J: TRBJ1-1; D: .; V: TRBV25-1; DNA: TGTGCTGTCGGAGGGGCCATGAACACTGAAGCTTTCTTT; CDR3: CAVGGAMNTEAFF
size: .; J: TRBJ2-7; D: TRBD2; V: TRBV3-1/TRBV3-2; DNA: TGTGCCAGCAGCCAAGATCCTCGGGTAGCGGGAAGCTACGAGCAGTACTTC; CDR3: CASSQDPRVAGSYEQYF
size: .; J: TRBJ1-1; D: TRBD1; V: TRBV2; DNA: TGTGCCAGCAGTGAGGGGACAGGGAAGTCTGAAGCTTTCTTT; CDR3: CASSEGTGKSEAFF
size: .; J: TRBJ2-7; D: .; V: TRBV27; DNA: TGTGCCAGCAGTAAATCGGCCGGGACATACACCTACGAGCAGTACTTC; CDR3: CASSKSAGTYTYEQYF
size: .; J: TRBJ1-1; D: .; V: TRBV19; DNA: TGTGCCAGTAGTGGGGGACGGGGGGGCACTGAAGCTTTCTTT; CDR3: CASSGGRGGTEAFF
size: few; J: TRBJ2-1; D: .; V: TRBV11-2; DNA: TGTGCCAGCAGCTCACTAGGTACCAGGGGCCACAATGAGCAGTTCTTC; CDR3: CASSSLGTRGHNEQFF
size: .; J: TRBJ2-7; D: .; V: TRBV5-5; DNA: TGTGCCAGCAGCTTGGGCCCAGGGGGGTCCTCCGAGCAGTACTTC; CDR3: CASSLGPGGSSEQYF
size: .; J: TRBJ1-6; D: TRBD1; V: TRBV18; DNA: TGTGCCAGCTCACCTCCCGGGACAGGGACCAATTCACCCCTCCACTTT; CDR3: CASSPPGTGTNSPLHF
size: once; J: TRBJ2-7; D: TRBD2; V: TRBV5-4; DNA: TGTGCCAGCAGCCAAAGGACTAGCTCCTCGCCCTACGAGCAGTACTTC; CDR3: CASSQRTSSSPYEQYF
size: .; J: TRBJ1-6; D: .; V: TRBV7-8; DNA: TGTGCCAGCAGCCCCAGGGATAATTCACCCCTCCACTTT; CDR3: CASSPRDNSPLHF
size: .; J: TRBJ2-3; D: .; V: TRBV10-2; DNA: TGCGCCAGCACCACAGAAGCAGATACGCAGTATTTT; CDR3: CASTTEADTQYF
size: .; J: TRBJ2-5; D: .; V: TRBV28; DNA: TGTGCCAGCAGTCTGGCCGGGGGAGCTGCCCAGTACTTC; CDR3: CASSLAGGAAQYF
size: .; J: TRBJ1-2; D: .; V: TRBV29-1; DNA: TGCAGCGTTGCCCCAGGGTCGTTGGACTATGGCTACACCTTC; CDR3: CSVAPGSLDYGYTF
size: .; J: TRBJ2-2; D: .; V: TRBV27; DNA: TGTGCCAGCAGCAGCGTCGACTCCACCGGGGAGCTGTTTTTT; CDR3: CASSSVDSTGELFF
size: .; J: TRBJ2-7; D: TRBD2; V: TRBV5-1; DNA: TGCGCCAGCAGCTTGACGATAGCGGGAGGGGACATCTACGAGCAGTACTTC; CDR3: CASSLTIAGGDIYEQYF
size: .; J: TRBJ1-1; D: .; V: TRBV7-3; DNA: TGTGCCAGCAGCTTAAACTCTCACACTGAAGCTTTCTTT; CDR3: CASSLNSHTEAFF